This T cell receptor (beta chain) was captured in a study of T-cell memory formation after mild COVID-19. CDR3 length equals 15 residues. Germline V CDR1 and CDR2: SGHTA, FQGTGA. Trimming cost V 1 base and J 4 bases, with 11 bases left between them. TCRdb used MiXCR to reprocess the 5' RACE reads, holding one entry per CDR3 protein. The table records roughly 400,000 distinct CDR3 sequences, roughly 18% of them present only once. The clonotype was recovered from a man aged 18 to 29 who had mild COVID-19 (a few samples of this study predate the infection). Cell type and time point are not known. The sequenced sample was PBMCs or a T cell subset sorted from them (not recorded which). The chain uses TRBV7-3 and TRBJ2-1; D possibly corresponds to TRBD2 (6 bases). The CDR3 DNA follows: TGTGCCAGCAGCTTAAGTAGGGCGGGATACAATGAGCAGTTCTTC. Residues: CASSLSRAGYNEQFF.